This T cell receptor beta chain derives from a study of technical replicates of blood from four donors. Sequencing used immunoSEQ multiplex PCR; TCRdb keeps in-frame clones, though not all of them. This sample carries tens of thousands of clones, around 96% of them seen once, and the ten largest clones take about 0.4%. Trimming took off 5 bases at V and 6 bases at J, with 13 bases between the two ends. The CDR3 totals 14 residues. The germline V gene encodes CDR1 MNHEY and CDR2 SMNVEV (reference sequence). The sample was T cells isolated from PBMCs. The receptor was derived from a human donor in good health. The chain has TRBV27 and TRBJ2-2, with a weak D call TRBD1 (6 bases). CDR3 DNA: TGTGCCAGCAGTGGGATTGGGGGCTCCGGGGAGCTGTTTTTT. It yields the protein CASSGIGGSGELFF.